The source of this T cell receptor (beta chain) is a study of regulatory T cells in long-lasting Graves disease. HTBI primers from iRepertoire and Arm-PCR of CDR3 regions yielded the TCR beta libraries. TCRdb re-called the multiplex PCR reads with MiXCR, one entry per CDR3 protein. Here the sample spans 360,000 or so distinct CDR3 sequences, approximately 12% being singletons. This sample's time point: newly diagnosed GD, antithyroid drugs for less than 3 months. PBMC-extracted RNA yielded the TCR library. Roughly 8.2-milliliter peripheral blood samples went into EDTA tubes. The CDR3 extends over 12 amino acids. CDR1 is MNHEY, CDR2 SVGAGI, per germline. V lost 4 bases to trimming and J lost 8 bases; unmatched junction nucleotides: 3. This clonotype has at least ten counts. This same sample was also part of a study on T cells in Graves' hyperthyroidism and ophthalmopathy. That report notes: The study left out patients who had uncontrolled infection, other autoimmune disease, pregnancy or lactation. HTBI primers were used for first-round RT-PCR of the TCR CDR3.

Sample: peripheral blood mononuclear cells (PBMCs), taken at new diagnosis, from a patient treated with antithyroid drugs. The gene calls are TRBV6-5 and TRBJ1-2; 8 bases are a match to TRBD1. The receptor's source is a woman younger than 35 with Graves disease. CDR3 sequence reads: CASSWDRLGYTF. CDR3 in DNA: TGTGCCAGCAGTTGGGACAGGCTCGGCTACACCTTC.